One sample yielded the 32 T cell receptor beta chains listed below, sequenced in a study of identical twins. TCRdb itself ran the 5' RACE reads through MiXCR, one entry per CDR3 protein. The top ten clones hold about 0.53% of a sample with around 450,000 distinct CDR3 sequences, 14% of them seen once. This sample was shared with a second study, whose subject was yellow fever vaccine responses in identical twins.

Sequencing used CD4+ T cells sorted from blood. Receptors were obtained from a woman aged 18-29 years in good health.

This clonotype was seen a handful of times. The chain is built from TRBV28 and TRBJ2-5, with 10 bases identical to TRBD2. CDR3 length: 13 amino acids. V gave up 7 bases and J gave up 5 bases; unmatched junction bases: 4. The germline V gene encodes CDR1 MDHEN and CDR2 SYDVKM. CDR3 sequence (DNA): TGTGCCAGCACAGCGGGAGGGTCGGAGACCCAGTACTTC. Its protein product is CASTAGGSETQYF.

In its sample, this clonotype was seen a few times. The gene calls are TRBV18 and TRBJ2-1, with TRBD2 identical over 14 bases. The trim removed 6 bases at V and 8 bases at J, leaving 9 bases unmatched. CDR3 length: 16 amino acids. The V gene's germline CDR1 is KGHSH and CDR2 LQKENI. CDR3 protein: CASSDMGLAGVHEQFF. The DNA for the CDR3 is TGTGCCAGCTCCGACATGGGACTAGCGGGGGTCCATGAGCAGTTCTTC.

The V call is TRBV4-3, the J call TRBJ2-1; TRBD2 aligns across 10 bases. Germline values: CDR1 LGHNA, CDR2 YSLEER. Trimming cost V 1 base and J 12 bases; bases outside gene matches: 9. The CDR3 spans 15 residues. CDR3 loop: CASSQGTSGILWQFF. As DNA, the CDR3 is TGCGCCAGCAGCCAAGGAACTAGCGGGATCCTTTGGCAGTTCTTC.

In regard to this clonotype: Being one base from a much bigger clone, this may be a read error. V gene TRBV7-2 combines with J gene TRBJ2-2; TRBD1 might be the D (6 bases). This CDR3 is built from 16 residues. Looked up from germline, CDR1 is SGHTA and CDR2 is FQGNSA. The CDR3 DNA reads TGTGCCAGCAGCCCAAACTCAGGGGCACCCACCGGGGAGATGTTTTTT. Encoded protein: CASSPNSGAPTGEMFF.

The chain joins TRBV2 to TRBJ2-2; D is uncertain. The germline CDR1 and CDR2 sequences are SNHLY and FYNNEI. The CDR3 is made up of 15 amino acids. V shed 8 bases and J shed 0 bases, with 13 bases lying between them. The chain's CDR3 is CASVKLVSNTGELFF. The CDR3 DNA reads as TGTGCCAGCGTCAAGTTAGTGTCGAACACCGGGGAGCTGTTTTTT. The whole variable domain, remainder taken from reference TRBV2 and TRBJ2-2, is EPEVTQTPSHQVTQMGQEVILRCVPISNHLYFYWYRQILGQKVEFLVSFYNNEISEKSEIFDDQFSVERPDGSNFTLKIRSTKLEDSAMYFCASVKLVSNTGELFFGEGSRLTVL.

The chain is built from TRBV12-3 or TRBV12-4 and TRBJ2-7; 8 nucleotides line up with TRBD1. The CDR3 length is 15 residues. V was clipped by 3 bases and J by 7 bases; unmatched bases: 11. This CDR3 is CASSFITQGAGEQYF. The CDR3 nucleotides read TGTGCCAGCAGTTTCATAACCCAGGGGGCGGGAGAGCAGTACTTC.

This chain joins TRBV30 and TRBJ2-2; D ambiguous. Per germline, CDR1 GTSNPN and CDR2 SVGIG (reference sequence). Trimming took 0 bases from V and 6 from J, leaving 8 bases between them. The length of the CDR3 is 13 residues. The CDR3 DNA follows: TGTGCCTGGAGTGTTCGGCGATCCGGGGAGCTGTTTTTT. It translates to CAWSVRRSGELFF. The variable domain in full, completed from reference TRBV30 and TRBJ2-2, reads SQTIHQWPATLVQPVGSPLSLECTVEGTSNPNLYWYRQAAGRGLQLLFYSVGIGQISSEVPQNLSASRPQDRQFILSSKKLLLSDSGFYLCAWSVRRSGELFFGEGSRLTVL.

This clonotype was picked up a small number of times. The CDR3 here is CASSGAGVRYEQFF. The CDR3 nucleotides read TGTGCCAGCAGCGGGGCAGGGGTTAGGTATGAGCAGTTCTTC. The genes are TRBV6-2 or TRBV6-3 and TRBJ2-1, with D tentatively TRBD1 (6 bases). The CDR3 sequence is 14 residues long. The ends were cut back, 6 bases at V and 8 bases at J, with 17 bases in the middle. Germline loops: CDR1 MNHEY, CDR2 SVGEGT.

This clonotype has ten or more counts. The chain couples TRBV7-9 to TRBJ2-2; a possible D gene is TRBD2 (5 bases). Per germline, CDR1 SEHNR and CDR2 FQNEAQ (reference sequence). The CDR3 totals 14 residues. Between the trimmed V and J ends, which lost 6 bases and 3 bases, there was a span of 11 bases. Here the CDR3 reads CASRPTGDTGELFF. DNA of the CDR3: TGTGCCAGCAGACCGACCGGGGACACCGGGGAGCTGTTTTTT. The variable domain in full, with the rest retrieved from reference TRBV7-9 and TRBJ2-2, is DTGVSQNPRHKITKRGQNVTFRCDPISEHNRLYWYRQTLGQGPEFLTYFQNEAQLEKSRLLSDRFSAERPKGSFSTLEIQRTEQGDSAMYLCASRPTGDTGELFFGEGSRLTVL.

This clonotype was seen more than once but under ten times. The chain employs TRBV20-1 and TRBJ1-5; D uncertain. Between the trimmed V and J ends, which lost 3 bases and 4 bases, there was a span of 7 bases. CDR1 and CDR2 (germline): DFQATT, SNEGSKA (reference sequence). This CDR3 has 12 amino acids. CDR3 sequence reads: CSARDRNQPQHF. CDR3 coding DNA: TGCAGTGCTAGGGACCGTAATCAGCCCCAGCATTTT.

The V and J genes are TRBV19 and TRBJ2-7; tentatively, D is TRBD1 (6 bases). Germline CDR1 and CDR2: LNHDA and SQIVND (reference sequence). This CDR3 is 15 amino acids long. Deletions cut 3 bases from V and 2 bases from J, with 14 bases between. The CDR3 region is CASSIVSDRAYEQYF. CDR3 DNA: TGTGCCAGTAGTATCGTATCGGACAGAGCCTACGAGCAGTACTTC.

This clonotype was counted only a few times. J is TRBJ2-7 and V is TRBV6-2 or TRBV6-3; 11 positions agree with TRBD2. This CDR3 is built from 16 residues. The ends lost 4 bases at V and 3 bases at J; junction bases unmatched: 8. In germline, CDR1 is MNHEY, CDR2 SVGEGT. DNA for the CDR3: TGTGCCAGCAGTTCCGGACTAGCGGGTAGGATCTACGAGCAGTACTTC. Its protein is CASSSGLAGRIYEQYF.

V is TRBV28 and J is TRBJ2-1; 9 positions agree with TRBD2. The CDR3 length is 17 residues. CDR1 is MDHEN, CDR2 SYDVKM, per germline. V lost 7 bases to trimming and J lost 7 bases; unmatched junction nucleotides: 17. The DNA for the CDR3 is TGTGCCAGCATAGAATCGCTAGCGGGGATGTCTCGGAATGAGCAGTTCTTC. Amino acid sequence: CASIESLAGMSRNEQFF.

The chain joins TRBV25-1 to TRBJ2-1, with 11 bases identical to TRBD2. Germline V gene lookup returns CDR1 MGHDK and CDR2 SYGVNS. The CDR3 consists of 19 residues. Trimming cost V 4 bases and J 0 bases; bases outside gene matches: 11. The CDR3 coding sequence is TGTGCCAGCAGTGTTCCCGGGACTAGCGGATTCCGCTCCTACAATGAGCAGTTCTTC. Residues: CASSVPGTSGFRSYNEQFF.

This clonotype was counted only a few times. The chain couples TRBV2 to TRBJ2-3; D unclear. V lost 2 bases and J lost 2, with 5 bases in between. This CDR3 region has 13 residues. Germline values: CDR1 SNHLY, CDR2 FYNNEI. CDR3 sequence reads: CASSEHATDTQYF. Here the CDR3 DNA reads TGTGCCAGCAGTGAACACGCCACAGATACGCAGTATTTT.

This clonotype was seen only a few times. The chain combines TRBV15 with TRBJ2-5; 7 bases map to TRBD1. After removal of 0 bases from V and 4 bases from J, the junction contained 5 bases not matched to a gene. The CDR3 extends over 15 amino acids. Germline V gene sequence: CDR1 LNHNV, CDR2 YYDKDF (reference sequence). The CDR3 DNA reads TGTGCCACCAGCAGAGAAGGGGGCTGGGGAGAGACCCAGTACTTC. It encodes CATSREGGWGETQYF.

This clonotype turned up a few times. The chain uses TRBV20-1 and TRBJ1-1; 8 bases line up with TRBD1. This CDR3 is 15 amino acids long. The germline V gene encodes CDR1 DFQATT and CDR2 SNEGSKA (reference sequence). The V and J ends lost 8 bases and 1 base, in that order; junction bases with no gene match: 12. The CDR3 spells CSPPDGGTGNTEAFF. The CDR3 bases are TGCAGTCCCCCGGATGGAGGGACAGGGAACACTGAAGCTTTCTTT.

The chain recombines TRBV12-3 or TRBV12-4 with TRBJ2-3; D is possibly TRBD2 (6 bases). V was shortened by 8 bases and J by 2 bases, with 14 bases between the two germline ends. The CDR3 extends over 14 amino acids. In nucleotides, the CDR3 is TGTGCCAGCTTAACGGGACTCTTCACAGATACGCAGTATTTT. It specifies CASLTGLFTDTQYF.

This clonotype was picked up a small number of times. The V call is TRBV5-5, the J call TRBJ1-1, with a tentative D call TRBD1 (6 bases). The CDR3 sequence is 13 residues long. Germline CDR1 reads SGHKS; CDR2 reads YYEKEE (reference sequence). V lost 4 bases and J 7 bases, leaving 14 bases between the germline ends. CDR3: CASSREGQFEAFF. The CDR3 nucleotides are TGTGCCAGCAGCCGGGAAGGACAGTTTGAAGCTTTCTTT.

V gene TRBV12-3 or TRBV12-4 combines with J gene TRBJ1-1; TRBD1 matches at 7 bases. The CDR3 is 14 amino acids. V was clipped by 7 bases and J by 5 bases; unmatched bases: 10. The DNA for the CDR3 is TGTGCCAGCACTTTCGGACAGGAGGGTACTGAAGCTTTCTTT. This sequence encodes CASTFGQEGTEAFF.

This clonotype was seen only a few times. The genes are TRBV7-2 and TRBJ1-4, with D perhaps matching TRBD1 (5 bases). The CDR3 is made up of 16 amino acids. Germline V CDR1 and CDR2: SGHTA, FQGNSA. Trimming took 1 base from V and 0 from J, leaving 9 bases between them. CDR3 DNA: TGTGCCAGCAGCTTAGACAGGATAGCAACTAATGAAAAACTGTTTTTT. Amino acid sequence: CASSLDRIATNEKLFF. Looking up the rest from reference TRBV7-2 and TRBJ1-4 gives the full variable domain: GAGVSQSPSNKVTEKGKDVELRCDPISGHTALYWYRQSLGQGLEFLIYFQGNSAPDKSGLPSDRFSAERTGGSVSTLTIQRTQQEDSAVYLCASSLDRIATNEKLFFGSGTQLSVL.

V is TRBV5-1 and J is TRBJ2-2; maybe TRBD1 (5 bases). CDR3 length: 14 amino acids. CDR1 SGHRS and CDR2 YFSETQ come from the germline V gene. V was trimmed by 7 bases and J by 6 bases, leaving 16 bases between them. The CDR3 protein is CASAPVGVPGELFF. CDR3 coding DNA: TGCGCCAGCGCCCCTGTAGGGGTCCCCGGGGAGCTGTTTTTT. Based on the CDR3 plus reference TRBV5-1 and TRBJ2-2, the full variable domain is KAGVTQTPRYLIKTRGQQVTLSCSPISGHRSVSWYQQTPGQGLQFLFEYFSETQRNKGNFPGRFSGRQFSNSRSEMNVSTLELGDSALYLCASAPVGVPGELFFGEGSRLTVL.

The chain has TRBV6-4 and TRBJ1-4; 8 positions agree with TRBD1. The CDR3 contains 13 residues. J gave up 3 bases and V 9 bases, and 3 bases lay outside the gene matches. Germline V gene lookup returns CDR1 MRHNA and CDR2 SNTAGT. The CDR3 DNA reads TGTGCCAGGACGACAGGGGCTAATGAAAAACTGTTTTTT. This gives the protein CARTTGANEKLFF.

This clonotype was recorded many times. The J gene is TRBJ2-7, the V gene TRBV7-2; D is undetermined. Germline V CDR1 and CDR2: SGHTA, FQGNSA. Trimming cost V 3 bases and J 3 bases, with 12 bases left between them. The CDR3 length is 14 residues. In nucleotides, the CDR3 is TGTGCCAGCAGCTTCCAGCCCGGCAACTACGAGCAGTACTTC. Translating gives CASSFQPGNYEQYF.

This clonotype was detected ten times or more. The rearrangement joins TRBV6-2 or TRBV6-3 to TRBJ2-5; D gene ambiguous. Germline V gives CDR1 MNHEY, CDR2 SVGEGT. Trimming shortened V by 1 base and J by 4 bases, and 13 bases separated the two germline ends. The length of the CDR3 is 15 residues. This CDR3 is CASSYFGDSGETQYF. The CDR3 DNA sequence: TGTGCCAGCAGTTACTTTGGAGATTCCGGAGAGACCCAGTACTTC.

This clonotype turned up a few times. The chain joins TRBV12-3 or TRBV12-4 to TRBJ2-3; D gene unclear. The V gene lost 6 bases and the J gene lost 8 bases, with 24 bases spanning the gap. CDR3 size: 16 residues. The CDR3 sequence: CASSLQGKSPPLTQYF. CDR3 sequence (DNA): TGTGCCAGCAGCCTGCAAGGGAAATCCCCCCCCCTTACGCAGTATTTT.

This clonotype was counted between two and nine times. V usage is TRBV12-3 or TRBV12-4 and J usage is TRBJ1-2, with 7 bases lining up with TRBD1. V lost 5 bases, J lost 6 bases, and 12 bases stayed unmatched. CDR3 size: 15 residues. The CDR3 DNA reads as TGTGCCAGCAGTCTGACGACAGGGCGTATGAATGGCTACACCTTC. Its translation is CASSLTTGRMNGYTF.

The rearrangement links TRBV2 to TRBJ2-5, with D perhaps TRBD1 or TRBD2 (5 bases each). The CDR3 spans 13 residues. Germline loops: CDR1 SNHLY, CDR2 FYNNEI. The germline V and J ends were trimmed by 7 bases and 1 base, with 10 bases remaining between them. CDR3 sequence (DNA): TGTGCCAGCATCCGGGACGTCCAAGAGACCCAGTACTTC. Encoded protein: CASIRDVQETQYF. The full variable domain, completed using reference TRBV2 and TRBJ2-5, is EPEVTQTPSHQVTQMGQEVILRCVPISNHLYFYWYRQILGQKVEFLVSFYNNEISEKSEIFDDQFSVERPDGSNFTLKIRSTKLEDSAMYFCASIRDVQETQYFGPGTRLLVL.

This chain uses TRBV20-1 with TRBJ2-1; 7 positions match TRBD1. Germline V gene data show CDR1 as DFQATT and CDR2 as SNEGSKA (reference sequence). Trimming removed 7 bases from V and 6 bases from J; junction bases left unmatched: 12. The CDR3 is 14 amino acids. CDR3 nucleotides: TGCAGTGTTGCAGGACAGGCTCGGGGCAATGAGCAGTTCTTC. Protein: CSVAGQARGNEQFF.

This clonotype showed up just a few times. The V call is TRBV6-5, the J call TRBJ2-1; tentatively, D is TRBD2 (5 bases). Germline V gene data show CDR1 as MNHEY and CDR2 as SVGAGI. The CDR3 covers 14 residues. Trimming shortened V by 4 bases and J by 10 bases, and 17 bases separated the two germline ends. The CDR3 nucleotides read TGTGCCAGCAGTTCCCCCGGAGGCCCTTGGGAGCAGTTCTTC. Protein: CASSSPGGPWEQFF.

The sample holds many counts of this clonotype. The CDR3 is CASNGLGVSYEQFF. The DNA for the CDR3 is TGTGCCAGCAATGGCCTAGGAGTAAGCTATGAGCAGTTCTTC. V is TRBV12-3 or TRBV12-4 and J is TRBJ2-1; unclear D gene. Trimming cost V 7 bases and J 8 bases, with 18 bases left between them. There are 14 residues in the CDR3.

Only a few counts were recorded for this clonotype. The chain couples TRBV5-1 to TRBJ2-3, with TRBD2 identical over 14 bases. V gave up 4 bases and J gave up 5 bases; unmatched junction bases: 6. The CDR3 is 16 amino acids. CDR1 and CDR2 (germline): SGHRS, YFSETQ. The CDR3 sequence: CASSIGTSGGQDTQYF. The CDR3 DNA sequence: TGCGCCAGCAGCATCGGGACTAGCGGGGGACAAGATACGCAGTATTTT.